The present T cell receptor (beta chain) was sequenced within a study of tumor and adjacent non-tumor tissue in lung cancer. The wider study: Histology: under 15 adenocarcinoma, a couple of squamous cell carcinoma, 1 small cell lung cancer. Samples averaged about 3.8 million productive TCRbeta reads each. Notes on the study in general: Significantly higher TCR diversity was found in tumor than normal lung.

Turning to this clonotype: Its specificity is unknown. One end of the junction varies from germline; a read error may be responsible.

A modified ARM-PCR protocol with three rounds of nested PCR amplified TCRbeta. TCRdb fed the multiplex PCR reads into MiXCR, producing one record per CDR3 protein. The top ten hold 30% of the sample, which has about 98,000 distinct CDR3 sequences, 75% to 90% seen once. This sample's RNA came from whole unsorted tissue. Distant lung tissue was collected more than 3 cm away from the tumor edge. The CDR3 has 17 residues. Germline CDR1 SGHAT, CDR2 FQNNGV. The sequence derives from a man aged 55 to 70 with small cell lung cancer. The chain couples TRBV11-2 to TRBJ1-1, with 9 bases identical to TRBD1. The sample comprised distant non-tumor lung tissue. CDR3 nucleotide sequence: TGTACCAACAGCTTAACAGGGGGCGTGGGTAGGAACACCGAAGCTTTCTTT. Its protein is CTNSLTGGVGRNTEAFF.